The 28 T cell receptor beta chains below come from one sample, sequenced in a study of blood T cells in healthy people across ages (dated by TCRdb to between 2015 and 2016). Libraries were made using 5' RACE. The sequencing machine was an Illumina HiSeq 2500. The second PCR ran for about 6 to 11 cycles and used a J-beta primer mix along with a sample-barcoded 5' primer. The public reads were quality trimmed at Q25 with fastp and then assembled into clones with MiXCR by TCRdb, keeping productive beta chains. Rows matching on CDR3 protein sequence are summarized as one entry with the most common DNA and genes. Within this sample are hundreds of thousands of distinct CDR3 sequences, with about half of them counted one time only. The ten largest clones represent about 32% of the sample. Sequenced sample: blood. The receptor set was obtained from a woman aged 60-75 years in good health.

This clonotype was detected once. The V call is TRBV7-3, the J call TRBJ2-7; D is undetermined. The V end was cut by 6 bases, the J end by 5 bases, with 14 bases between. The CDR3 spans 13 residues. Germline lookup yields CDR1 SGHTA and CDR2 FQGTGA. CDR3 sequence (DNA): TGTGCCAGCAGTTCCGCCGAACACCACGAGCAGTACTTC. Protein product: CASSSAEHHEQYF. The whole variable domain, filled in from reference TRBV7-3 and TRBJ2-7, reads GAGVSQTPSNKVTEKGKYVELRCDPISGHTALYWYRQSLGQGPEFLIYFQGTGAADDSGLPNDRFFAVRPEGSVSTLKIQRTERGDSAVYLCASSSAEHHEQYFGPGTRLTVT.

This clonotype appeared a few times. The rearrangement links TRBV6-6 to TRBJ1-2, with a possible D match to TRBD1 (6 bases). Trimming took off 9 bases at V and 2 bases at J, with 10 bases between the two ends. This CDR3 is built from 12 residues. CDR1 is MNHNY and CDR2 is SVGAGI in the germline V gene (reference sequence). CDR3 amino acids: CASDQGNYGYTF. The DNA of the CDR3 is TGTGCCAGTGATCAGGGGAACTATGGCTACACCTTC.

In its sample, this clonotype was seen a few times. J is TRBJ2-7 and V is TRBV7-2, with 8 bases identical to TRBD1. The CDR3 consists of 15 residues. Germline-derived CDR1 and CDR2 are SGHTA and FQGNSA. J gave up 4 bases and V 0 bases, and 5 bases lay outside the gene matches. CDR3 in amino acids: CASSLAQGAMYEQYF. The CDR3 DNA is TGTGCCAGCAGCTTAGCCCAGGGGGCGATGTACGAGCAGTACTTC.

V and J are TRBV20-1 and TRBJ2-2; D may be TRBD2 (6 bases). Germline V lookup: CDR1 DFQATT, CDR2 SNEGSKA (reference sequence). The CDR3 length is 14 residues. V was pared by 6 bases and J by 7 bases, with 18 bases between. The CDR3 sequence is CSAPRAGLVGELFF. The CDR3 DNA reads as TGCAGTGCCCCTCGGGCGGGACTGGTCGGGGAGCTGTTTTTT.

This chain connects TRBV2 to TRBJ2-1, with TRBD2 as a possible D gene (5 bases). The germline V and J ends were trimmed by 6 bases and 4 bases, with 13 bases remaining between them. CDR3 size: 14 residues. Germline CDR1 SNHLY, CDR2 FYNNEI. The CDR3, as DNA: TGTGCCAGCAGACTACTAGACTTTTACAATGAGCAGTTCTTC. Protein product: CASRLLDFYNEQFF.

There are a few counts of this clonotype. The chain recombines TRBV5-6 with TRBJ2-5; TRBD1 or TRBD2 may be the D gene (5 bases each). The J call may not be correct, given that the DNA end is closer to TRBJ2-7. The CDR3 is 15 amino acids. The V gene's germline CDR1 is SGHDT and CDR2 YYEEEE. CDR3 protein: CASSPTGTGTYEQYF. Written as DNA, the CDR3 is TGTGCCAGCAGCCCTACCGGGACGGGAACCTACGAGCAGTACTTC.

Regarding this clonotype: A much bigger clone sits one base away, suggesting this may be a read error. J is TRBJ1-1 and V is TRBV9; D uncertain. Germline-derived CDR1 and CDR2 are SGDLS and YYNGEE. Trimming cost V 3 bases and J 12 bases, with 15 bases left between them. The CDR3 extends over 12 amino acids. In DNA form, the CDR3 reads TGTGCCAGCAGCGCTCGGGAAGGTGTAACTTTCTTT. Encoded protein: CASSAREGVTFF.

This sequence joins TRBV20-1 and TRBJ2-2; D is unclear. This CDR3 region has 13 residues. From germline, CDR1 is DFQATT and CDR2 SNEGSKA (reference sequence). V was clipped by 0 bases and J by 6 bases, with 8 bases between them. The CDR3 DNA sequence: TGCAGTGCTAGAGATCGGAGTGCCGGGGAGCTGTTTTTT. Its protein product is CSARDRSAGELFF.

J is TRBJ2-5 and V is TRBV20-1, with 11 bases fitting TRBD2. The CDR3 runs to 14 residues. CDR1 is DFQATT, CDR2 SNEGSKA, per germline (reference sequence). V shed 0 bases and J 5 bases; nucleotides not matched to a gene: 2. CDR3 in DNA: TGCAGTGCTAGAGAACTAGCGGGAGTGGAGACCCAGTACTTC. Amino acids: CSARELAGVETQYF.

This clonotype was found a few times. This clone may be a read error of a much larger clone one base away. The chain joins TRBV7-2 to TRBJ2-5, with D unresolved. V lost 5 bases and J lost 11, with 21 bases in between. In germline, CDR1 is SGHTA, CDR2 FQGNSA. The CDR3 covers 14 residues. In nucleotides, the CDR3 is TGTGCCAGCAGCCCGGGCACAGAACACAATGAGCAGTACTTC. Protein: CASSPGTEHNEQYF.

Many counts were recorded for this clonotype. The chain links TRBV20-1 to TRBJ2-7; TRBD1 or TRBD2 may be the D gene (5 bases each). The V end was cut by 3 bases, the J end by 0 bases, with 6 bases between. The CDR3 has 12 residues. Germline V gene lookup returns CDR1 DFQATT and CDR2 SNEGSKA (reference sequence). The CDR3 DNA is TGCAGTGCTAGCGGGGCCTCCTACGAGCAGTACTTC. Amino acid sequence: CSASGASYEQYF.

The chain combines TRBV20-1 with TRBJ2-5; D is undetermined. Trimming removed 0 bases at V and 11 bases at J, with 28 bases between. This CDR3 is built from 17 residues. Per the germline V gene, CDR1 is DFQATT and CDR2 is SNEGSKA (reference sequence). The CDR3 spells CSARDHAPRLSYNEQYF. The CDR3 nucleotides are TGCAGTGCTAGAGATCACGCCCCGAGGCTATCCTACAATGAGCAGTACTTC.

On this clonotype itself: At one end the junction does not follow the germline gene, possibly because of a read error. This chain uses TRBV29-1 with TRBJ2-3, with D tentatively TRBD1 (6 bases). The CDR3 has 13 residues. Germline lookup yields CDR1 SQVTM and CDR2 ANQGSEA. CDR3 loop: CSIETGSTDTQYF. DNA for the CDR3: TGCAGCATTGAGACAGGTAGCACAGATACGCAGTATTTT.

This chain joins TRBV7-9 and TRBJ1-1; D call uncertain. The CDR3 runs 11 residues. Germline values: CDR1 SEHNR, CDR2 FQNEAQ (reference sequence). V lost 2 bases and J 11 bases, leaving 9 bases between the germline ends. The CDR3: CASSLLSGAFF. CDR3 bases: TGTGCCAGCAGCTTACTAAGTGGTGCTTTCTTT.

This chain connects TRBV29-1 to TRBJ2-5; 7 nucleotides line up with TRBD2. Germline-derived CDR1 and CDR2 are SQVTM and ANQGSEA. The CDR3 sequence is 15 residues long. The J segment lost 5 bases and the V segment lost 2 bases, leaving 11 bases of the junction unmatched. Written as DNA, the CDR3 is TGCAGCGTTGAACCTACGGCTAGCGGTGGGGAGACCCAGTACTTC. As protein: CSVEPTASGGETQYF.

This chain connects TRBV6-5 to TRBJ2-6; maybe TRBD1 (6 bases). Trimming took off 4 bases at V and 1 base at J, with 14 bases between the two ends. CDR1 is MNHEY and CDR2 is SVGAGI in the germline V gene. CDR3 length equals 17 residues. The CDR3 region is CASSFTGSRSGANVLTF. The CDR3 DNA reads TGTGCCAGCAGTTTTACAGGGTCTCGTTCTGGGGCCAACGTCCTGACTTTC.

CDR3 coding DNA: TGCGCCAGCAGCCCTTCGGCTAGCGGGAGAGTTGCGGAGACCCAGTACTTC. It codes for CASSPSASGRVAETQYF. The V and J genes are TRBV4-1 and TRBJ2-7; 10 bases are a match to TRBD2. The better agreement between TRBJ2-5 and the DNA end casts doubt on the J call. Germline V gene lookup returns CDR1 MGHRA and CDR2 YSYEKL. The CDR3 runs 17 residues.

V usage is TRBV6-6 and J usage is TRBJ2-5; 14 positions agree with TRBD2. Germline V gene data show CDR1 as MNHNY and CDR2 as SVGAGI (reference sequence). The V gene end was trimmed by 5 bases and the J gene end by 2 bases; junction bases not matched to a gene: 7. The CDR3 contains 17 residues. The CDR3 reads CASSPGLAGVKQETQYF. CDR3 DNA: TGTGCCAGCAGTCCGGGACTAGCGGGGGTCAAACAAGAGACCCAGTACTTC.

This clonotype appeared a single time. The V gene is TRBV7-3, the J gene TRBJ2-1; D might be TRBD2 (5 bases). The V gene lost 5 bases and the J gene lost 11 bases, with 16 bases spanning the gap. The CDR3 has 13 amino acids. Germline CDR1 is SGHTA and CDR2 is FQGTGA. DNA for the CDR3: TGTGCCAGCAGCCCACTGGCAGCGGTGAAGCAGTTCTTC. Its translation is CASSPLAAVKQFF.

This chain links TRBV16 with TRBJ1-2; TRBD1 might be the D (5 bases). CDR3 size: 14 residues. Trimming left V 0 bases short and J 4 bases short, with 9 bases between. The V gene's germline CDR1 is KGHSY and CDR2 FQNENV. The CDR3, as DNA: TGTGCCAGCAGCCAATCCTTTGACAGCTATGGCTACACCTTC. It is translated as CASSQSFDSYGYTF.

The genes are TRBV7-9 and TRBJ2-7; 9 nucleotides match TRBD2. The V gene end was trimmed by 4 bases and the J gene end by 6 bases; junction bases not matched to a gene: 4. Germline V gives CDR1 SEHNR, CDR2 FQNEAQ (reference sequence). The CDR3 is 13 amino acids. CDR3 sequence reads: CASSSGTSSEQYF. The CDR3 bases are TGTGCCAGCAGCTCCGGGACTAGCAGCGAGCAGTACTTC.

The rearrangement joins TRBV5-1 to TRBJ2-7, with 10 bases matching TRBD1. The ends lost 7 bases at V and 2 bases at J; junction bases unmatched: 9. The CDR3 loop spans 15 amino acids. Looked up from germline, CDR1 is SGHRS and CDR2 is YFSETQ. CDR3 protein: CASGRGTGEAYEQYF. The CDR3 bases are TGCGCCAGCGGGAGAGGGACAGGGGAGGCCTACGAGCAGTACTTC.

The chain links TRBV7-2 to TRBJ2-1; a weak D match, TRBD2 (6 bases). Germline-derived CDR1 and CDR2 are SGHTA and FQGNSA. The V and J ends lost 5 bases and 8 bases respectively, with 10 bases between them. This CDR3 spans 12 amino acids. The CDR3 spells CASSISGDEQFF. As DNA, the CDR3 is TGTGCCAGCAGCATTAGCGGAGATGAGCAGTTCTTC.

This rearrangement joins TRBV7-2 to TRBJ2-4; D unclear. The CDR3 covers 13 residues. Trimming shortened V by 5 bases and J by 9 bases, and 14 bases separated the two germline ends. Germline assignment: CDR1 SGHTA and CDR2 FQGNSA. The CDR3 coding sequence is TGTGCCAGCAGCGCCAGGATGGGCAGCATTCAGTACTTC. This sequence encodes CASSARMGSIQYF. The whole variable domain, remainder taken from reference TRBV7-2 and TRBJ2-4, is GAGVSQSPSNKVTEKGKDVELRCDPISGHTALYWYRQSLGQGLEFLIYFQGNSAPDKSGLPSDRFSAERTGGSVSTLTIQRTQQEDSAVYLCASSARMGSIQYFGAGTRLSVL.

This clonotype showed up just a few times. The chain couples TRBV29-1 to TRBJ2-3; 9 bases are a match to TRBD2. With V trimmed by 3 bases and J by 5 bases, 3 bases remained unmatched. This CDR3 region has 13 residues. Germline V gene sequence: CDR1 SQVTM, CDR2 ANQGSEA. The CDR3 DNA reads TGCAGCGTTGACGCGGGAGGGGAAGATACGCAGTATTTT. Encoded protein: CSVDAGGEDTQYF.

The J gene is TRBJ2-2, the V gene TRBV29-1; TRBD2 aligns across 13 bases. The germline CDR1 and CDR2 sequences are SQVTM and ANQGSEA. The CDR3 totals 15 residues. Unmatched junction bases numbered 3, after V lost 2 bases and J lost 6 bases. Here the CDR3 DNA reads TGCAGCGTTGAAACTAGCGGGAGGGCCTCCGGGGAGCTGTTTTTT. This sequence encodes CSVETSGRASGELFF.

The J gene is TRBJ2-1, the V gene TRBV7-3, with 7 bases lining up with TRBD2. CDR3 size: 16 residues. From germline, CDR1 is SGHTA and CDR2 FQGTGA. V shed 3 bases and J 4 bases; nucleotides not matched to a gene: 9. CDR3 bases: TGTGCCAGCAGCTTCGCAAGCGGGAACTTGTACAATGAGCAGTTCTTC. Amino acids: CASSFASGNLYNEQFF.

V usage is TRBV7-9 and J usage is TRBJ1-6; 8 nucleotides line up with TRBD1. V lost 1 base, J lost 9 bases, and 11 bases stayed unmatched. The CDR3 runs to 17 residues. Germline loops: CDR1 SEHNR, CDR2 FQNEAQ (reference sequence). The CDR3 here is CASSLGTGTGVTSPLHF. The DNA of the CDR3 is TGTGCCAGCAGCTTAGGTACCGGGACAGGTGTTACTTCACCCCTCCACTTT.